Included here is one T cell receptor beta chain sequence, with context. Its antigen is unidentified. At one of its ends the junction is not consistent with the germline gene, which may arise from a read error. The data were obtained in a study of CD8 T cells in ankylosing spondylitis. Findings and limits, study-wide: The study identified a TCR beta motif of under 10 highly homologous variants that appeared characteristic of ankylosing spondylitis blood. Significant enrichment of disease-linked clones was reported in matched ankylosing spondylitis synovial fluid.

Quantitative 5'-RACE with molecular barcodes was used to make the TCR beta libraries. MiXCR, applied by TCRdb to the 5' RACE reads, yields one record per CDR3 protein. Found here are 100,000 or so distinct CDR3 sequences, roughly 8.5% of them singletons; the top ten hold over 25%. Sample: blood, either unsorted or a sorted T cell fraction (not recorded which). The TCR comes from a male donor with ankylosing spondylitis.

DNA of the CDR3: TGTGCCACCAGTGATTTATCCGGGGCCGGAGAGTACTTCTTC. This encodes CATSDLSGAGEYFF. The chain uses TRBV24-1 and TRBJ2-7; D assignment may be TRBD1 or TRBD2 (5 bases each). CDR1 is KGHDR and CDR2 is SFDVKD in the germline V gene. The CDR3 covers 14 residues.